These 13 T cell receptor beta chains came from one sample sequenced in a study of T cells after yellow fever vaccination. TCRdb reprocessed the 5' RACE reads via MiXCR and lists one record per CDR3 protein. Among approximately 510,000 distinct CDR3 sequences listed, 21% were seen once. The source was PBMCs, collected approximately 22 days after the first yellow fever vaccination. The receptors derive from a man aged 18-30 years who received the YFV17D yellow fever vaccine.

The sample holds a few counts of this clonotype. This sequence joins TRBV10-3 and TRBJ2-7; D is possibly TRBD1 or TRBD2 (5 bases each). Germline V gives CDR1 ENHRY, CDR2 SYGVKD. Trimming cost V 8 bases and J 0 bases, with 17 bases left between them. This CDR3 comprises 15 residues. CDR3 DNA sequence: TGTGCCATCTCCCCGGGACCCCGAAACTCCTACGAGCAGTACGTC. Residues: CAISPGPRNSYEQYV.

The sample holds a few counts of this clonotype. This chain uses TRBV20-1 with TRBJ2-7; D is unclear. Trimming removed 2 bases from V and 2 bases from J, with 13 bases in between. Germline V gene lookup returns CDR1 DFQATT and CDR2 SNEGSKA (reference sequence). There are 14 residues in the CDR3. The chain's CDR3 is CSARTPYLTYEQYV. DNA of the CDR3: TGCAGTGCTAGAACCCCCTACTTAACCTACGAGCAGTACGTC.

This chain connects TRBV19 to TRBJ2-5; unclear D gene. With 7 bases removed from V and 4 bases from J, the gap between germline ends came to 13 bases. Germline CDR1 LNHDA, CDR2 SQIVND (reference sequence). The CDR3 contains 13 residues. The chain's CDR3 is CASTPSRGETQYF. Written as DNA, the CDR3 is TGTGCCAGTACCCCCTCCCGCGGAGAGACCCAGTACTTC.

This clonotype was counted only a few times. This chain uses TRBV7-2 with TRBJ2-6; unclear D gene. The V end lost 2 bases, the J end lost 2 bases, and 7 bases lay between the germline ends. This CDR3 spans 15 amino acids. From germline, CDR1 is SGHTA and CDR2 FQGNSA. CDR3: CASSLTVTGANVLTF. The CDR3 nucleotides read TGTGCCAGCAGCTTAACAGTTACTGGGGCCAACGTCCTGACTTTC.

This chain connects TRBV5-6 to TRBJ2-7; D may match TRBD1 or TRBD2 (5 bases each). In germline, CDR1 is SGHDT, CDR2 YYEEEE. V dropped 0 bases and J dropped 2 bases, with 9 bases sitting between them. The CDR3 is made up of 14 amino acids. The CDR3 nucleotides read TGTGCCAGCAGCTTGGGGGGGAATACCTACGAGCAGTACTTC. The encoded protein is CASSLGGNTYEQYF.

The sample holds a few counts of this clonotype. The chain couples TRBV20-1 to TRBJ1-5; D unresolved. Deletions cut 3 bases from V and 2 bases from J, with 14 bases between. The CDR3 length is 15 residues. CDR1 DFQATT and CDR2 SNEGSKA come from the germline V gene (reference sequence). The CDR3 sequence: CSARWGSDRNQPQHF. CDR3 DNA sequence: TGCAGTGCTAGGTGGGGTTCGGATCGCAATCAGCCCCAGCATTTT.

About this clonotype itself: Here the CDR3 omits its conserved ending phenylalanine or tryptophan, so a read error is the likely source. CDR3 in amino acids: CASSGTRTIWQETQYS. CDR3 coding DNA: TGTGCCAGCAGCGGCACCCGGACTATTTGGCAAGAGACCCAGTACTCC. This chain links TRBV7-2 with TRBJ2-5, with D possibly being TRBD2 (6 bases). V shed 5 bases and J shed 2 bases, with 18 bases lying between them. In germline, CDR1 is SGHTA, CDR2 FQGNSA. The CDR3 totals 16 residues.

The chain carries TRBV5-1 and TRBJ2-1, with 9 positions matching TRBD2. The CDR3 extends over 16 amino acids. Germline values: CDR1 SGHRS, CDR2 YFSETQ. V shed 2 bases and J 7 bases; nucleotides not matched to a gene: 10. Written as DNA, the CDR3 is TGCGCCAGCAGCTTCGGACTAGCGACTGTTACAAATGAGCAGTTCTTC. The encoded protein is CASSFGLATVTNEQFF.

In this sample, this clonotype turned up a few times. The chain joins TRBV7-8 to TRBJ2-5; D tentatively reads TRBD1 or TRBD2 (5 bases each). This CDR3 has 16 residues. The V and J ends lost 4 bases and 5 bases respectively, with 20 bases between them. CDR1 is SGHVS, CDR2 FQNEAQ, per germline. The CDR3: CASSSLVAGSVETQYF. The CDR3 DNA reads as TGTGCCAGCAGCTCGCTCGTGGCAGGGAGTGTGGAGACCCAGTACTTC.

The genes are TRBV9 and TRBJ2-5; the match to TRBD2 covers 9 bases. The CDR3 sequence is 15 residues long. CDR1 and CDR2 (germline): SGDLS, YYNGEE. The V gene end was trimmed by 5 bases and the J gene end by 5 bases; junction bases not matched to a gene: 10. This CDR3 is CASSSYGGGEETQYF. CDR3 coding DNA: TGTGCCAGCAGTTCCTATGGCGGGGGGGAGGAGACCCAGTACTTC.

The chain is built from TRBV4-3 and TRBJ2-1; 8 bases fit TRBD2. The CDR3 extends over 16 amino acids. Germline V gives CDR1 LGHNA, CDR2 YSLEER. The J segment lost 7 bases and the V segment lost 0 bases, leaving 8 bases of the junction unmatched. The CDR3 region is CASSQDVAGGGNEQFF. CDR3 in DNA: TGCGCCAGCAGCCAAGATGTCGCGGGGGGTGGTAATGAGCAGTTCTTC.

The chain couples TRBV7-2 to TRBJ2-7, with 11 nucleotides matching TRBD1. Germline-derived CDR1 and CDR2 are SGHTA and FQGNSA. Germline trimming cut 1 base from V and 2 bases from J; bases unmatched to any gene: 7. This CDR3 contains 17 residues. CDR3 nucleotides: TGTGCCAGCAGCTTAGGGACAGGGGGCCGACAGGCCTACGAGCAGTACTTC. Amino acid sequence: CASSLGTGGRQAYEQYF. Full variable domain (rest looked up from reference TRBV7-2 and TRBJ2-7): GAGVSQSPSNKVTEKGKDVELRCDPISGHTALYWYRQSLGQGLEFLIYFQGNSAPDKSGLPSDRFSAERTGGSVSTLTIQRTQQEDSAVYLCASSLGTGGRQAYEQYFGPGTRLTVT.

Only a few counts were recorded for this clonotype. The CDR3 here is CASSPGGGAKNIQYF. The CDR3 bases are TGTGCCAGCAGCCCCGGCGGGGGGGCCAAAAACATTCAGTACTTC. The rearrangement links TRBV6-1 to TRBJ2-4; 8 nucleotides align to TRBD2. Losses at the gene ends were 6 bases for V and 1 base for J; bases not matched to a gene: 5. The CDR3 has 15 amino acids. Germline CDR1 is MNHNS and CDR2 is SASEGT.